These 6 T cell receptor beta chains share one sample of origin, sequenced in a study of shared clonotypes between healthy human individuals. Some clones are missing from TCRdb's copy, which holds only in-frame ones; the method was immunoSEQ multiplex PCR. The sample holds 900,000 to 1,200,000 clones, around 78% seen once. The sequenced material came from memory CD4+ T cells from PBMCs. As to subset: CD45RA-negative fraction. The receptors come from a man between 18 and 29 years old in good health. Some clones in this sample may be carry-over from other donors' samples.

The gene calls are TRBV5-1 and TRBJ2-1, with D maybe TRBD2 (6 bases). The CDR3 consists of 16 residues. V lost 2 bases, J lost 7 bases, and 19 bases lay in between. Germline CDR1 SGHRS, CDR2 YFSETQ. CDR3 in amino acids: CASSFTNPGLANEQFF. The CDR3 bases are TGCGCCAGCAGCTTTACAAACCCGGGACTCGCAAATGAGCAGTTCTTC. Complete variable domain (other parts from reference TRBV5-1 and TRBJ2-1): KAGVTQTPRYLIKTRGQQVTLSCSPISGHRSVSWYQQTPGQGLQFLFEYFSETQRNKGNFPGRFSGRQFSNSRSEMNVSTLELGDSALYLCASSFTNPGLANEQFFGPGTRLTVL.

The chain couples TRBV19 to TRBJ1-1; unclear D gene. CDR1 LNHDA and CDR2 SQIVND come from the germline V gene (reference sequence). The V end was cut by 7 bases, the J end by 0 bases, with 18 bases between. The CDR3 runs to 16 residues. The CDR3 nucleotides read TGTGCCAGTACAAGGCAGCTAGAGGCCATGAACACTGAAGCTTTCTTT. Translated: CASTRQLEAMNTEAFF. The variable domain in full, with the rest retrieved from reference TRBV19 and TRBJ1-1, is DGGITQSPKYLFRKEGQNVTLSCEQNLNHDAMYWYRQDPGQGLRLIYYSQIVNDFQKGDIAEGYSVSREKKESFPLTVTSAQKNPTAFYLCASTRQLEAMNTEAFFGQGTRLTVV.

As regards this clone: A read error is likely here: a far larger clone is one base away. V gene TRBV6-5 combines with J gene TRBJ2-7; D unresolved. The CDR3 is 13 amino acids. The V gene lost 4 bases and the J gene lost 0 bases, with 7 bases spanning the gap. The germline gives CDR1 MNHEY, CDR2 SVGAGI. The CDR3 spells CASSSTRSYEQYF. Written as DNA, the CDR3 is TGTGCCAGCAGTTCGACTCGCTCCTACGAGCAGTACTTC.

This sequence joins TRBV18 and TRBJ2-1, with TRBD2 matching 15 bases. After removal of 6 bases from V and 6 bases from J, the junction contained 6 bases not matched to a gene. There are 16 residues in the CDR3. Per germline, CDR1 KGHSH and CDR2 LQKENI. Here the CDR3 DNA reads TGTGCCAGCTCCGCCCAGGGACTAGCGGGAGGCAATGAGCAGTTCTTC. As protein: CASSAQGLAGGNEQFF.

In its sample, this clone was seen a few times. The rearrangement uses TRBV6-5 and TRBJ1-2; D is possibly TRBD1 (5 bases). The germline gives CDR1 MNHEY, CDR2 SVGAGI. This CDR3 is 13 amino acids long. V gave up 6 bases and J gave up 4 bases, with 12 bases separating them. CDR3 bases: TGTGCCAGCAGCCCGACAGTTGGCTATGGCTACACCTTC. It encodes CASSPTVGYGYTF.

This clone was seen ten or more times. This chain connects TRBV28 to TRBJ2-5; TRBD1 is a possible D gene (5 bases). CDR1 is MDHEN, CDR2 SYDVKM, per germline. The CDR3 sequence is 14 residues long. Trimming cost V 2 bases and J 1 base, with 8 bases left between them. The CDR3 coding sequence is TGTGCCAGCAGTTTAGGGGCGGTCCAAGAGACCCAGTACTTC. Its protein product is CASSLGAVQETQYF.